The sample holds a few counts of the clone carrying this T cell receptor (beta chain). Its target is unknown. Each TCR beta library was made by quantitative 5'-RACE that incorporated molecular barcodes. TCRdb used MiXCR to reprocess the 5' RACE reads, holding one entry per CDR3 protein. The sample carries about 800,000 distinct CDR3 sequences, about 10% recorded once. The data are from a study of CD8 T cells in ankylosing spondylitis. Findings and limits, study-wide: Significant enrichment of disease-linked clones was reported in matched ankylosing spondylitis synovial fluid. Ankylosing spondylitis blood appeared to carry a characteristic TCR beta motif of roughly eight highly homologous variants. Some of the motif variants had earlier been found in reactive arthritis patients' fluid and blood.

CDR1 and CDR2 from the germline V gene are SGHDT and YYEEEE. V trimming: 0 bases; J trimming: 2 bases; junction bases outside the gene matches: 6. This CDR3 has 16 amino acids. Source material: blood, either unsorted or a sorted T cell fraction (not recorded which). The clonotype was recovered from a male donor with ankylosing spondylitis. The rearrangement uses TRBV5-6 and TRBJ2-5, with 8 nucleotides matching TRBD2. The CDR3 protein is CASSLVRAGGQETQYF. The CDR3 nucleotides read TGTGCCAGCAGCTTGGTGCGGGCGGGGGGACAAGAGACCCAGTACTTC.